These T cell receptor beta chains were read from a single sample in a study of PD-1 blockade in classical Hodgkin lymphoma. The method was immunoSEQ multiplex PCR; TCRdb's version includes in-frame clones alone and lacks a portion of them. The profile shows some 5,700 clones, less than 55% of them singletons. The sample consisted of CD8+ T cells from blood, taken at baseline. The receptors were gathered from a human donor with classical Hodgkin lymphoma. The CDR3 runs from the conserved cysteine through the conserved F or W.

length: 15; V: TRBV28; J: TRBJ2-1; CDR3: CASRPAGTAYNEQFF
length: 16; V: TRBV27; J: TRBJ1-2; CDR3: CASRSLDSTGNYGYTF
length: 16; V: TRBV6-5; J: TRBJ1-5; CDR3: CASSSGRRGGVQPQHF
length: 15; V: TRBV4-1; J: TRBJ1-1; CDR3: CASRSTGATNTEAFF
length: 15; V: TRBV7-6; J: TRBJ1-2; CDR3: CASSSGQGPIYGYTF
length: 15; V: TRBV7-9; J: TRBJ1-1; CDR3: CASSLVDRGGTEAFF
length: 13; V: TRBV7-9; J: TRBJ2-3; CDR3: CASSRPGTDTQYF
length: 15; V: TRBV7-6; J: TRBJ2-3; CDR3: CASSFSGLGTDTQYF
length: 16; V: TRBV29-1; J: TRBJ2-1; CDR3: CSDWTSGRAGDNEQFF
length: 14; V: TRBV9; J: TRBJ1-5; CDR3: CASSVGGSNQPQHF
length: 15; V: TRBV18; J: TRBJ2-3; CDR3: CASSQTGGVTDTQYF
length: 11; V: TRBV28; J: TRBJ1-1; CDR3: CASSLVREAFF
length: 16; V: TRBV18; J: TRBJ2-7; CDR3: CASSPPKGAADYEQYF
length: 15; V: TRBV6-5; J: TRBJ2-1; CDR3: CASRDGTSGHNEQFF
length: 14; V: TRBV15; J: TRBJ1-1; CDR3: CATSRDRMNTEAFF
length: 15; V: TRBV7-2; J: TRBJ1-2; CDR3: CASSVQGESNYGYTF
length: 14; V: TRBV19; J: TRBJ1-1; CDR3: CASSIGVGNTEAFF
length: 13; V: TRBV9; J: TRBJ2-7; CDR3: CASSEDETYEQYF
length: 15; V: TRBV11-2; J: TRBJ2-1; CDR3: CASTLGGNSYNEQFF
length: 15; V: TRBV7-2; J: TRBJ2-1; CDR3: CASSFGTGNYNEQFF
length: 14; V: TRBV15; J: TRBJ2-2; CDR3: CATSRSRDTGELFF
length: 15; V: TRBV19; J: TRBJ2-2; CDR3: CASGALPGNTGELFF
length: 15; V: TRBV4-1; J: TRBJ2-7; CDR3: CASSQASQRSYEQYF
length: 13; V: TRBV19; J: TRBJ1-2; CDR3: CASSLQGDYGYTF
length: 13; V: TRBV2; J: TRBJ2-7; CDR3: CASRLAGEDEQYF
length: 16; V: TRBV27; J: TRBJ2-7; CDR3: CASSLSGSRLTYEQYF
length: 15; V: TRBV7-8; J: TRBJ2-7; CDR3: CASSLNTGSGYEQYF
length: 19; V: TRBV9; J: TRBJ2-7; CDR3: CASSVADRPRTGISYEQYF
length: 15; V: TRBV27; J: TRBJ2-7; CDR3: CASSLYGGQAYEQYF
length: 15; V: TRBV11-2; J: TRBJ1-4; CDR3: CASSLWDRDNEKLFF
length: 16; V: TRBV4-1; J: TRBJ2-3; CDR3: CASSLGTDPPTDTQYF
length: 17; V: TRBV7-8; J: TRBJ2-5; CDR3: CASSLPWEDREWETQYF
length: 16; V: TRBV7-9; J: TRBJ2-7; CDR3: CASRGGGDTAVYEQYF
length: 16; V: TRBV28; J: TRBJ2-1; CDR3: CASSLFAGGPGNEQFF
length: 17; V: TRBV2; J: TRBJ1-6; CDR3: CASSETTGSRWNSPLHF
length: 15; V: TRBV2; J: TRBJ2-5; CDR3: CASRGTGGLRETQYF
length: 14; V: TRBV7-9; J: TRBJ2-7; CDR3: CASSIGTGPYEQYF
length: 16; V: TRBV2; J: TRBJ2-2; CDR3: CASSSPGGPRTGELFF
length: 15; V: TRBV11-3; J: TRBJ2-1; CDR3: CASSFSGRSYNEQFF
length: 13; V: TRBV6-4; J: TRBJ2-1; CDR3: CASSDSIGDEQFF
length: 16; V: TRBV6-1; J: TRBJ2-5; CDR3: CASSDPGQGTRETQYF
length: 14; V: TRBV27; J: TRBJ2-3; CDR3: CASSLGGSTDTQYF
length: 10; V: TRBV11-2; J: TRBJ2-2; CDR3: CASYFGELFF
length: 16; V: TRBV7-9; J: TRBJ2-3; CDR3: CASSLAIGSGTDTQYF
length: 14; V: TRBV10-3; J: TRBJ2-7; CDR3: CAISERGTTYEQYF
length: 17; V: TRBV7-9; J: TRBJ2-5; CDR3: CASSRLPGEQGQETQYF
length: 13; V: TRBV29-1; J: TRBJ2-7; CDR3: CSAQDSDSYEQYF
length: 15; V: TRBV4-1; J: TRBJ1-1; CDR3: CASSQAASGMAEAFF
length: 14; V: TRBV12-5; J: TRBJ2-1; CDR3: CASGFEGNHNEQFF
length: 14; V: TRBV5-5; J: TRBJ1-1; CDR3: CASSSPVGATEAFF
length: 13; V: TRBV7-3; J: TRBJ2-7; CDR3: CASSLARSSEQYF
length: 11; V: TRBV5-4; J: NA; CDR3: CASSFISEQYF
length: 14; V: TRBV4-1; J: TRBJ2-7; CDR3: CASSQTGSNYEQYF